The sequence of this TCR beta chain was determined in a study of shared clonotypes between healthy human individuals. Repertoires were generated with immunoSEQ multiplex PCR, while TCRdb's copy carries only in-frame clones and drops some. The table shows under 2.5 million clones, with just under 95% occurring only once. This CDR3 comprises 18 residues. In germline, CDR1 is MNHEY, CDR2 SMNVEV (reference sequence). The ends lost 4 bases at V and 4 bases at J; junction bases unmatched: 12. The sequence derives from a man younger than 30 in good health. Some clones in this sample may be carry-over from other donors' samples. This chain uses TRBV27 with TRBJ2-2; 10 bases are a match to TRBD1. Sequencing was performed on naive CD4+ T cells from PBMCs. Described subset: CD45RA+ positively selected. This CDR3 reads CASSSLRDRGTGTGELFF. The CDR3 DNA reads as TGTGCCAGCAGTTCTCTCCGGGACAGGGGAACGGGCACCGGGGAGCTGTTTTTT.